Listed here are 5 T cell receptor beta chains from one sample, sequenced in a study of T cells after yellow fever vaccination. A single record per CDR3 protein comes from TCRdb applying MiXCR to the 5' RACE reads. The profile covers under 500,000 distinct CDR3 sequences, with about 17% appearing a single time and over 15% taken by the ten largest. The specimen comprised PBMCs, sampled before the yellow fever booster vaccination. Source of these receptors: a young man who received the YFV17D yellow fever vaccine.

There are a few counts of this clonotype. This chain uses TRBV7-2 with TRBJ2-3; the D is unclear. Germline V gives CDR1 SGHTA, CDR2 FQGNSA. This CDR3 is built from 15 residues. V was pared by 2 bases and J by 0 bases, with 9 bases between. The CDR3 sequence: CASSLPIASTDTQYF. The CDR3 DNA is TGTGCCAGCAGCTTACCGATAGCTAGCACAGATACGCAGTATTTT.

The rearrangement joins TRBV7-8 to TRBJ2-3, with 12 nucleotides matching TRBD2. J gave up 4 bases and V 0 bases, and 11 bases lay outside the gene matches. From germline, CDR1 is SGHVS and CDR2 FQNEAQ. There are 19 residues in the CDR3. CDR3: CASSLARGLAGLISDTQYF. The CDR3 bases are TGTGCCAGCAGCTTAGCGCGGGGACTAGCGGGCCTGATTTCAGATACGCAGTATTTT.

There are a few counts of this clonotype. The chain combines TRBV6-5 with TRBJ2-7; D gene uncertain. This CDR3 spans 17 amino acids. Germline loops: CDR1 MNHEY, CDR2 SVGAGI. V was clipped by 0 bases and J by 0 bases, with 15 bases between them. The DNA for the CDR3 is TGTGCCAGCAGTTACTCGTTGATCGCGGCCCACTCCTACGAGCAGTACTTC. The encoded protein is CASSYSLIAAHSYEQYF.

The chain joins TRBV29-1 to TRBJ2-4; D is perhaps TRBD1 (7 bases). V was shortened by 6 bases and J by 8 bases, with 11 bases between the two germline ends. The CDR3 is 11 residues long. From germline, CDR1 is SQVTM and CDR2 ANQGSEA. The DNA of the CDR3 is TGCAGCGTGAGCAGGGGGGACATTCAGTACTTC. Translated, it gives CSVSRGDIQYF.

There are many counts of this clonotype. This chain links TRBV6-5 with TRBJ1-1; the D is unclear. V dropped 0 bases and J dropped 3 bases, with 5 bases sitting between them. CDR3 size: 13 residues. Germline values: CDR1 MNHEY, CDR2 SVGAGI. Here the CDR3 reads CASSYSRDTEAFF. The DNA for the CDR3 is TGTGCCAGCAGTTACTCGAGAGACACTGAAGCTTTCTTT.